This is a list of T cell receptor beta chains from one sample in a study of blood T cells in healthy people across ages. TCRdb itself ran the 5' RACE reads through MiXCR, one entry per CDR3 protein. The sample consists of some 1.7 million distinct CDR3 sequences, over 25% of them appearing once. The sample comprised blood. These receptors all come from a woman aged 25 to 45 in good health. Both conserved end residues are part of each CDR3. The order of the fields is V gene, J gene, D gene, clone size, CDR3 protein, CDR3 DNA. D genes are given only for firm matches. Only some rows state a clone size, as once, few, many or a class for expanded clones.

v_gene: TRBV7-8
j_gene: TRBJ2-1
d_gene: NA
abundance: NA
CDR3aa: CASSFAVVVGETQFF
CDR3nt: TGTGCCAGCAGCTTCGCAGTGGTGGTTGGCGAGACCCAGTTCTTC

v_gene: TRBV7-9
j_gene: TRBJ2-7
d_gene: TRBD2
abundance: once
CDR3aa: CAGSLAGPVEQYF
CDR3nt: TGTGCCGGCAGCTTAGCGGGGCCGGTCGAGCAGTACTTC

v_gene: TRBV7-9
j_gene: TRBJ2-7
d_gene: NA
abundance: NA
CDR3aa: CASSFLEGNYEQYF
CDR3nt: TGTGCCAGCAGCTTTCTGGAGGGGAACTACGAGCAGTACTTC

v_gene: TRBV6-5
j_gene: TRBJ2-7
d_gene: NA
abundance: NA
CDR3aa: CASSPDSWEQYF
CDR3nt: TGTGCCAGCAGTCCCGACTCTTGGGAGCAGTACTTC

v_gene: TRBV29-1
j_gene: TRBJ2-3
d_gene: NA
abundance: NA
CDR3aa: CSVEGFARTDTQYF
CDR3nt: TGCAGCGTTGAAGGGTTTGCCCGCACAGATACGCAGTATTTT

v_gene: TRBV12-3/TRBV12-4
j_gene: TRBJ2-1
d_gene: NA
abundance: few
CDR3aa: CASSSDRFPNNEQFF
CDR3nt: TGTGCCAGCAGCTCCGACAGATTCCCCAACAACGAGCAGTTCTTC

v_gene: TRBV5-1
j_gene: TRBJ2-5
d_gene: TRBD2
abundance: NA
CDR3aa: CASSPGTSGGARRETQYF
CDR3nt: TGCGCCAGCAGCCCCGGGACTAGCGGGGGGGCTCGTAGGGAGACCCAGTACTTC

v_gene: TRBV30
j_gene: TRBJ2-7
d_gene: TRBD1
abundance: NA
CDR3aa: CAWGTGTKPGQGARRQDEQYF
CDR3nt: TGTGCCTGGGGTACGGGAACTAAACCGGGACAGGGGGCACGTAGGCAAGACGAGCAGTACTTC

v_gene: TRBV5-1
j_gene: TRBJ1-1
d_gene: TRBD1
abundance: NA
CDR3aa: CASSSQGREWDTEAFF
CDR3nt: TGCGCCAGCAGCTCACAGGGGAGAGAGTGGGACACTGAAGCTTTCTTT

v_gene: TRBV12-3/TRBV12-4
j_gene: TRBJ2-7
d_gene: TRBD2
abundance: few
CDR3aa: CASSLGGVWDEQYF
CDR3nt: TGTGCCAGCAGCCTCGGGGGGGTTTGGGACGAGCAGTACTTC

v_gene: TRBV10-2
j_gene: TRBJ2-5
d_gene: TRBD2
abundance: once
CDR3aa: CAGISGEQETQYF
CDR3nt: TGCGCCGGCATTAGCGGGGAACAAGAGACCCAGTACTTC

v_gene: TRBV9
j_gene: TRBJ1-1
d_gene: NA
abundance: NA
CDR3aa: CASSPPAGVRNTEAFF
CDR3nt: TGTGCCAGCAGCCCCCCGGCGGGAGTGAGGAACACTGAAGCTTTCTTT

v_gene: TRBV20-1
j_gene: TRBJ1-1
d_gene: NA
abundance: many
CDR3aa: CSADTGTEAFF
CDR3nt: TGCAGTGCAGATACAGGGACTGAAGCTTTCTTT

v_gene: TRBV6-1
j_gene: TRBJ1-2
d_gene: TRBD1
abundance: NA
CDR3aa: CASSESGQGPYGYTF
CDR3nt: TGTGCCAGCAGTGAATCGGGACAGGGGCCCTATGGCTACACCTTC

v_gene: TRBV7-8
j_gene: TRBJ1-1
d_gene: NA
abundance: NA
CDR3aa: CASSLNWGGSAFF
CDR3nt: TGTGCCAGCAGCTTAAATTGGGGGGGCTCAGCTTTCTTT

v_gene: TRBV7-9
j_gene: TRBJ2-7
d_gene: TRBD1
abundance: NA
CDR3aa: CASSPWDRTYNEQYF
CDR3nt: TGTGCCAGCAGCCCGTGGGACAGGACCTACAATGAGCAGTACTTC

v_gene: TRBV5-1
j_gene: TRBJ2-3
d_gene: NA
abundance: NA
CDR3aa: CASSRVGTSTDTQYF
CDR3nt: TGCGCCAGCAGCCGTGTCGGTACTAGCACAGATACGCAGTATTTT

v_gene: TRBV29-1
j_gene: TRBJ1-1
d_gene: TRBD1
abundance: few
CDR3aa: CSVEKQSGGTEAFF
CDR3nt: TGCAGCGTTGAAAAACAGTCAGGGGGCACTGAAGCTTTCTTT

v_gene: TRBV6-6
j_gene: TRBJ2-7
d_gene: NA
abundance: many
CDR3aa: CASSSSGPSYEQYF
CDR3nt: TGTGCCAGCAGCTCATCCGGGCCTTCCTACGAGCAGTACTTC

v_gene: TRBV9
j_gene: TRBJ2-5
d_gene: NA
abundance: NA
CDR3aa: CASSVVTGLQETQYF
CDR3nt: TGTGCCAGCAGCGTAGTTACCGGACTACAAGAGACCCAGTACTTC

v_gene: TRBV20-1
j_gene: TRBJ2-1
d_gene: TRBD2
abundance: once
CDR3aa: CSVRAMTGRANEQFF
CDR3nt: TGCAGTGTTAGAGCCATGACCGGGAGGGCGAATGAGCAGTTCTTC

v_gene: TRBV11-2
j_gene: TRBJ2-7
d_gene: NA
abundance: many
CDR3aa: CASSLVGGGGYEQYF
CDR3nt: TGTGCCAGCAGCTTAGTCGGAGGAGGGGGCTACGAGCAGTACTTC

v_gene: TRBV5-1
j_gene: TRBJ2-7
d_gene: TRBD2
abundance: many
CDR3aa: CASKTSGLTDEQYF
CDR3nt: TGCGCCAGCAAGACTAGCGGGCTTACGGACGAGCAGTACTTC

v_gene: TRBV5-1
j_gene: TRBJ2-1
d_gene: NA
abundance: NA
CDR3aa: CASSPGPRNEQFF
CDR3nt: TGCGCCAGCAGCCCGGGACCTCGAAATGAGCAGTTCTTC

v_gene: TRBV5-5
j_gene: TRBJ2-1
d_gene: NA
abundance: many
CDR3aa: CASSTRYTETYNEQFF
CDR3nt: TGTGCCAGCAGCACCCGCTACACCGAGACCTACAATGAGCAGTTCTTC

v_gene: TRBV11-2
j_gene: TRBJ2-5
d_gene: NA
abundance: NA
CDR3aa: CASSFSGTEQETQYF
CDR3nt: TGTGCCAGCAGCTTTTCCGGGACGGAACAAGAGACCCAGTACTTC

v_gene: TRBV29-1
j_gene: TRBJ2-7
d_gene: TRBD2
abundance: NA
CDR3aa: CSGGEGIAYEQYF
CDR3nt: TGCAGCGGGGGGGAGGGGATTGCCTACGAGCAGTACTTC

v_gene: TRBV15
j_gene: TRBJ2-6
d_gene: NA
abundance: many
CDR3aa: CATSRGGDSGANVLTF
CDR3nt: TGTGCCACCAGCAGAGGGGGCGACTCTGGGGCCAACGTCCTGACTTTC

v_gene: TRBV11-2
j_gene: TRBJ2-7
d_gene: NA
abundance: NA
CDR3aa: CVSSLLAGYEQYF
CDR3nt: TGTGTCAGCAGCTTATTAGCCGGGTACGAGCAGTACTTC

v_gene: TRBV6-6
j_gene: TRBJ2-7
d_gene: TRBD2
abundance: NA
CDR3aa: CASSYATSGSHEQYF
CDR3nt: TGTGCCAGCAGTTACGCTACTAGCGGGAGCCACGAGCAGTACTTC

v_gene: TRBV7-9
j_gene: TRBJ2-3
d_gene: NA
abundance: NA
CDR3aa: CASRFTGTASTDTQYF
CDR3nt: TGTGCCAGCAGATTTACCGGGACGGCTAGCACAGATACGCAGTATTTT

v_gene: TRBV5-1
j_gene: TRBJ2-4
d_gene: NA
abundance: few
CDR3aa: CASSPHLPGGRTEQYF
CDR3nt: TGCGCCAGCAGCCCTCACCTCCCTGGGGGACGGACAGAGCAGTACTTC

v_gene: TRBV7-2
j_gene: TRBJ2-7
d_gene: TRBD2
abundance: NA
CDR3aa: CASNPLAGTYEQYF
CDR3nt: TGTGCCAGCAACCCACTAGCGGGAACCTACGAGCAGTACTTC

v_gene: TRBV18
j_gene: TRBJ2-7
d_gene: TRBD2
abundance: few
CDR3aa: CASSRTWGGSQSETQYF
CDR3nt: TGTGCCAGCTCCCGGACGTGGGGGGGGTCGCAATCAGAGACTCAGTACTTC

v_gene: TRBV20-1
j_gene: TRBJ2-1
d_gene: NA
abundance: NA
CDR3aa: CSAGGQPEQFF
CDR3nt: TGCAGTGCGGGAGGACAGCCTGAGCAGTTCTTC

v_gene: TRBV6-1
j_gene: TRBJ2-4
d_gene: NA
abundance: NA
CDR3aa: CASSGIRYKNIQYF
CDR3nt: TGTGCCAGCAGTGGGATACGTTACAAAAACATTCAGTACTTC

v_gene: TRBV4-2
j_gene: TRBJ1-1
d_gene: NA
abundance: many
CDR3aa: CASSPRSHEGTEAFF
CDR3nt: TGTGCCAGCAGCCCCCGTTCCCACGAGGGCACTGAAGCTTTCTTT

v_gene: TRBV29-1
j_gene: TRBJ2-1
d_gene: NA
abundance: many
CDR3aa: CSVGFGLFNEQFF
CDR3nt: TGCAGCGTGGGCTTCGGCCTGTTCAATGAGCAGTTCTTC

v_gene: TRBV5-5
j_gene: TRBJ2-1
d_gene: TRBD1
abundance: few
CDR3aa: CASSEGQGAYYEQFF
CDR3nt: TGTGCCAGCAGCGAGGGCCAGGGGGCGTACTATGAGCAGTTCTTC

v_gene: TRBV27
j_gene: TRBJ1-1
d_gene: NA
abundance: NA
CDR3aa: CASRYRDRNTEAFF
CDR3nt: TGTGCCAGCAGGTACAGGGATAGGAACACTGAAGCTTTCTTT

v_gene: TRBV29-1
j_gene: TRBJ2-1
d_gene: NA
abundance: many
CDR3aa: CSVGHNEQFF
CDR3nt: TGCAGCGTTGGCCACAATGAGCAGTTCTTC

v_gene: TRBV3-1
j_gene: TRBJ2-1
d_gene: TRBD1
abundance: NA
CDR3aa: CASSPGQVGNEQFF
CDR3nt: TGTGCCAGCAGCCCAGGACAGGTTGGCAATGAGCAGTTCTTC

v_gene: TRBV6-1
j_gene: TRBJ1-2
d_gene: NA
abundance: few
CDR3aa: CATAHQSNYGYTF
CDR3nt: TGTGCCACCGCCCACCAGTCAAACTATGGCTACACCTTC

v_gene: TRBV6-5
j_gene: TRBJ2-3
d_gene: NA
abundance: few
CDR3aa: CASRPSMGERGNTQYF
CDR3nt: TGTGCCAGCAGGCCCTCTATGGGGGAGAGAGGAAATACGCAGTATTTT

v_gene: TRBV6-1
j_gene: TRBJ1-2
d_gene: NA
abundance: few
CDR3aa: CASNPGHNYGYTF
CDR3nt: TGTGCCAGTAACCCGGGACATAACTATGGCTACACCTTC

v_gene: TRBV7-9
j_gene: TRBJ2-3
d_gene: TRBD2
abundance: NA
CDR3aa: CASSWGLAGTTDTQYF
CDR3nt: TGTGCCAGCAGCTGGGGACTAGCGGGGACCACAGATACGCAGTATTTT

v_gene: TRBV5-5
j_gene: TRBJ2-1
d_gene: NA
abundance: NA
CDR3aa: CASSLVWGVGETQFF
CDR3nt: TGTGCCAGCAGCTTGGTCTGGGGGGTAGGAGAGACCCAGTTCTTC

v_gene: TRBV15
j_gene: TRBJ1-2
d_gene: NA
abundance: NA
CDR3aa: CATSSQTPFGQNYGYTF
CDR3nt: TGTGCCACCAGCTCTCAAACCCCGTTCGGCCAAAACTATGGCTACACCTTC

v_gene: TRBV20-1
j_gene: TRBJ2-3
d_gene: TRBD1
abundance: NA
CDR3aa: CSARGPRQGTDTQYF
CDR3nt: TGCAGTGCTAGAGGCCCCCGACAGGGAACAGATACGCAGTATTTT

v_gene: TRBV24-1
j_gene: TRBJ2-7
d_gene: NA
abundance: NA
CDR3aa: CATSALGESGSSYEQYF
CDR3nt: TGTGCCACCAGTGCCCTAGGGGAAAGTGGGAGCTCCTACGAGCAGTACTTC

v_gene: TRBV12-3/TRBV12-4
j_gene: TRBJ1-2
d_gene: NA
abundance: many
CDR3aa: CASSLVDGYTF
CDR3nt: TGTGCCAGCAGTTTGGTGGATGGCTACACCTTC

v_gene: TRBV4-1
j_gene: TRBJ2-3
d_gene: TRBD2
abundance: few
CDR3aa: CASSQVTSGLTDTQYF
CDR3nt: TGCGCCAGCAGCCAAGTTACTAGCGGACTCACAGATACGCAGTATTTT

v_gene: TRBV12-3/TRBV12-4
j_gene: TRBJ2-3
d_gene: NA
abundance: NA
CDR3aa: CAISLGEADTQYF
CDR3nt: TGTGCCATCAGTTTGGGAGAGGCAGATACGCAGTATTTT

v_gene: TRBV28
j_gene: TRBJ2-7
d_gene: NA
abundance: many
CDR3aa: CASSTEQYF
CDR3nt: TGTGCCAGCAGCACAGAGCAGTACTTC

v_gene: TRBV20-1
j_gene: TRBJ1-1
d_gene: TRBD1
abundance: NA
CDR3aa: CSAPGDRVGTEAFF
CDR3nt: TGCAGTGCCCCGGGGGACAGGGTTGGCACTGAAGCTTTCTTT